This T cell receptor (beta chain) was sequenced for a study of shared T cell receptors in the human thymus. Assay used: immunoSEQ multiplex PCR; TCRdb lists only in-frame clones, some missing. The table records under 850,000 clones, 88% of them present only once. The CDR3 covers 15 residues. The germline gives CDR1 SGHTA, CDR2 FQGNSA. J was trimmed by 7 bases and V by 3 bases; bases with no gene match: 7. This sample was also put to use in a study of human thymus T cells. Turning to that study: Among the donors, all were healthy Finnish infants having corrective surgery for congenital heart defects. Thymus tissue was removed during corrective cardiac surgery. Related reports documented highly overlapping thymic repertoires among unrelated individuals.

The material sequenced was thymocytes. The gene calls are TRBV7-2 and TRBJ2-1; 9 positions match TRBD2. This receptor was identified in a boy under two years old with a congenital heart defect. The DNA for the CDR3 is TGTGCCAGCAGCTTCCCTCTAGCGGGAAGGAATGAGCAGTTCTTC. Protein sequence: CASSFPLAGRNEQFF.